This T cell receptor (beta chain) was retrieved from a study of shared clonotypes between healthy human individuals. Study-level points and caveats: The study sampled only blood, and tissue repertoires likely differ.

Notes on this clone: What it binds is not known.

Trimming left V 6 bases short and J 0 bases short, with 14 bases between. This CDR3 is 15 amino acids long. Per the germline V gene, CDR1 is MDHEN and CDR2 is SYDVKM. Some 30,000 T cell genomes, or approximately 200 ng DNA, went into the sorted-subset replicate PCRs. Generated by immunoSEQ multiplex PCR, the TCRdb table keeps only in-frame clones and is missing some. The sample yields some 2,000,000 clones, roughly 96% seen once. This clonotype originated in a man between 18 and 35 years old in good health. Material for sequencing was naive CD4+ T cells sorted from blood. Described subset: CD45RA+ positively selected. The rearrangement links TRBV28 to TRBJ1-1; D is unclear. The CDR3 region is CASRFPLAMNTEAFF. The CDR3 nucleotides read TGTGCCAGCAGGTTCCCCCTAGCCATGAACACTGAAGCTTTCTTT.